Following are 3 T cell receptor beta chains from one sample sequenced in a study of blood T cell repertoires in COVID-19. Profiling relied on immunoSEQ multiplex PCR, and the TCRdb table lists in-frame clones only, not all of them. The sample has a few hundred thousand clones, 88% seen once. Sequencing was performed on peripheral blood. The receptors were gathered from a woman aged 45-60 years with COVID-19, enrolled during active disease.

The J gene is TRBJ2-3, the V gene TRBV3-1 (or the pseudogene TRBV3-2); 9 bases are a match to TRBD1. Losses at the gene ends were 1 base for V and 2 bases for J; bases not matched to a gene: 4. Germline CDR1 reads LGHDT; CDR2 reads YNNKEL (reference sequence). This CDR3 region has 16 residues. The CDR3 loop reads CASSQGDRDLTDTQYF. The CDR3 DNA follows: TGTGCCAGCAGCCAAGGGGACAGGGACCTCACAGATACGCAGTATTTT.

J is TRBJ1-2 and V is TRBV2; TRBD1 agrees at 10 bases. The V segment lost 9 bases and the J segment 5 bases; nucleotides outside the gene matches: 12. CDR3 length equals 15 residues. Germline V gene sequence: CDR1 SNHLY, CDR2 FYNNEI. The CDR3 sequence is CARPLDRGPRYGYTF. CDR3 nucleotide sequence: TGTGCCAGGCCCCTAGACAGGGGGCCGCGGTATGGCTACACCTTC.

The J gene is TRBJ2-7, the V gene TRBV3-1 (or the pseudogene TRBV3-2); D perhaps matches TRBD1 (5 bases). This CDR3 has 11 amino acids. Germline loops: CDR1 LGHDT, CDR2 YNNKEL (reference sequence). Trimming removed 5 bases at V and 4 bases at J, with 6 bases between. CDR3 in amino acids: CASSGHYEQYF. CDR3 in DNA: TGTGCCAGCAGCGGACATTACGAGCAGTACTTC.